The 23 T cell receptor beta chains listed next were all sequenced from one sample in a study of post-analysis software for immune sequencing data. The TCR beta cDNA libraries carried unique molecular identifiers. MiXCR was run by TCRdb on the PCR reads, yielding one entry per CDR3 protein. The data contain a few hundred thousand distinct CDR3 sequences, 35% to 45% of them singletons. Study findings and constraints: Relative to controls, patients had about five TRBV segments at higher frequency, with TRBV5-6, TRBV5-1 and TRBV20-1 among these.

These receptors have no known antigen. The specimen was blood. These receptors all come from a girl aged 2 to 10 with multiple sclerosis.

The chain uses TRBV7-2 and TRBJ2-7, with D possibly matching TRBD2 (6 bases). The V gene lost 2 bases and the J gene lost 2 bases, with 13 bases spanning the gap. CDR3 length equals 15 residues. Germline CDR1 reads SGHTA; CDR2 reads FQGNSA. DNA for the CDR3: TGTGCCAGCAGCTTACGACGCGGGGATCCCTACGAGCAGTACTTC. It encodes CASSLRRGDPYEQYF.

The V and J genes are TRBV7-6 and TRBJ1-4; a weak D match, TRBD1 (5 bases). The germline gives CDR1 SGHVS, CDR2 FNYEAQ. This CDR3 comprises 17 residues. With 3 bases removed from V and 1 base from J, the gap between germline ends came to 15 bases. The CDR3 loop is CASSFGVGGVTNEKLFF. The CDR3 DNA sequence: TGTGCCAGCAGCTTTGGGGTCGGGGGAGTAACTAATGAAAAACTGTTTTTT.

Turning to this clonotype: Because the CDR3 is missing its conserved closing phenylalanine or tryptophan, this is likely a read error. The V gene is TRBV18, the J gene TRBJ2-1, with D uncertain. CDR1 and CDR2 from the germline V gene are KGHSH and LQKENI. The CDR3 is 17 residues long. The ends were cut back, 4 bases at V and 2 bases at J, with 18 bases in the middle. The CDR3 DNA reads as TGTGCCAGCTCACGGCTTGGGATCTCCTCAACCTACAATGAGCAGTTCTGC. It yields the protein CASSRLGISSTYNEQFC.

The chain joins TRBV20-1 to TRBJ2-1, with unresolved D. Trimming removed 5 bases from V and 4 bases from J, with 12 bases in between. Germline V gene data show CDR1 as DFQATT and CDR2 as SNEGSKA (reference sequence). The CDR3 runs to 13 residues. The CDR3, as DNA: TGCAGTGCTCTATTGCGAAGGTACAATGAGCAGTTCTTC. Its protein product is CSALLRRYNEQFF.

The chain has TRBV28 and TRBJ2-7; TRBD2 agrees at 11 bases. CDR1 is MDHEN and CDR2 is SYDVKM in the germline V gene. J lost 1 base, V lost 6 bases, and 8 bases had no gene match. The CDR3 consists of 16 residues. The CDR3 reads CASRPRGTSGSYEQYF. CDR3 in DNA: TGTGCCAGCAGGCCACGAGGGACTAGCGGATCCTACGAGCAGTACTTC.

This clonotype has a handful of counts. The chain carries TRBV20-1 and TRBJ2-3; TRBD1 matches at 8 bases. Per germline, CDR1 DFQATT and CDR2 SNEGSKA (reference sequence). The CDR3 contains 13 residues. The junction had 5 bases not matched to a gene; V was cut back by 7 bases and J by 2 bases. CDR3 sequence reads: CSVTGGPTDTQYF. The CDR3 DNA is TGCAGTGTCACAGGGGGTCCCACAGATACGCAGTATTTT.

This clonotype was observed a handful of times. This chain joins TRBV7-2 and TRBJ1-6; no clear D gene. The CDR3 is made up of 14 amino acids. V lost 1 base to trimming and J lost 6 bases, with 7 bases between them. Germline lookup yields CDR1 SGHTA and CDR2 FQGNSA. The CDR3 coding sequence is TGTGCCAGCAGCTTAGTGGCCCTTAATTCACCCCTCCACTTT. Protein product: CASSLVALNSPLHF. The whole variable domain, remainder taken from reference TRBV7-2 and TRBJ1-6, is GAGVSQSPSNKVTEKGKDVELRCDPISGHTALYWYRQSLGQGLEFLIYFQGNSAPDKSGLPSDRFSAERTGGSVSTLTIQRTQQEDSAVYLCASSLVALNSPLHFGNGTRLTVT.

This clonotype was seen more than once but under ten times. This chain uses TRBV3-1 with TRBJ2-7; TRBD2 matches at 13 bases. The CDR3 runs to 18 residues. Germline assignment: CDR1 LGHDT and CDR2 YNNKEL (reference sequence). The ends lost 1 base at V and 1 base at J; junction bases unmatched: 7. This chain's CDR3 is CASSQALAGGHRSYEQYF. Here the CDR3 DNA reads TGTGCCAGCAGCCAAGCACTAGCGGGGGGGCACCGGTCCTACGAGCAGTACTTC.

The chain combines TRBV19 with TRBJ1-5; no clear D gene. V was clipped by 7 bases and J by 5 bases, with 21 bases between them. Germline lookup yields CDR1 LNHDA and CDR2 SQIVND (reference sequence). The CDR3 is made up of 16 amino acids. The CDR3 is CASKKSDQLRDQPQHF. CDR3 DNA sequence: TGTGCCAGTAAGAAATCGGACCAACTCCGGGATCAGCCCCAGCATTTT.

The V gene is TRBV29-1, the J gene TRBJ2-7, with D possibly called TRBD1 or TRBD2 (5 bases each). The CDR3 covers 13 residues. Germline V gene lookup returns CDR1 SQVTM and CDR2 ANQGSEA. Trimming pared 6 bases from V and 3 bases from J, leaving 15 bases between. Written as DNA, the CDR3 is TGCAGCGTCGTCAGGGAGTGGGGCTACGAGCAGTACTTC. It codes for CSVVREWGYEQYF.

This chain uses TRBV4-1 with TRBJ2-5; no reliable D call. The J call may be incorrect, as the DNA end agrees better with TRBJ2-7. CDR1 and CDR2 from the germline V gene are MGHRA and YSYEKL. The CDR3 is made up of 16 amino acids. CDR3 bases: TGCGCCAGCAGCCAAGTCGCCGGACGCCCCTACTACGAGCAGTACTTC. Translating it yields CASSQVAGRPYYEQYF.

The V gene is TRBV2, the J gene TRBJ2-1, with TRBD1 identical over 10 bases. Germline-derived CDR1 and CDR2 are SNHLY and FYNNEI. Germline trimming cut 11 bases from V and 4 bases from J; bases unmatched to any gene: 17. The CDR3 length is 17 residues. Here the CDR3 reads CACRQGAILRWYNEQFF. As DNA, the CDR3 is TGTGCCTGCCGACAGGGGGCCATCCTTAGGTGGTACAATGAGCAGTTCTTC.

The J gene is TRBJ2-1, the V gene TRBV4-3; 10 positions agree with TRBD1. The CDR3 consists of 15 residues. Germline assignment: CDR1 LGHNA and CDR2 YSLEER. V trimming: 0 bases; J trimming: 8 bases; junction bases outside the gene matches: 4. Here the CDR3 reads CASSQDRDRGDEQFF. The CDR3 DNA reads TGCGCCAGCAGCCAAGACCGGGACAGGGGAGATGAGCAGTTCTTC.

This chain joins TRBV19 and TRBJ1-5; D call uncertain. The CDR3 loop spans 14 amino acids. Germline V gene data show CDR1 as LNHDA and CDR2 as SQIVND (reference sequence). V was trimmed by 7 bases and J by 4 bases, leaving 14 bases between them. CDR3 protein: CASTLLMGNQPQHF. The CDR3 nucleotides read TGTGCCAGTACTTTGTTGATGGGGAATCAGCCCCAGCATTTT.

This clonotype was detected only a few times. This chain uses TRBV12-3 or TRBV12-4 with TRBJ1-5, with a tentative D call TRBD1 (6 bases). V was shortened by 4 bases and J by 0 bases, with 10 bases between the two germline ends. This CDR3 comprises 15 residues. CDR3 sequence: CASSSRGHSNQPQHF. CDR3 nucleotides: TGTGCCAGCAGTTCCAGGGGACATAGCAATCAGCCCCAGCATTTT.

This clonotype was observed many times. The genes are TRBV6-5 and TRBJ2-5; the D is unclear. Germline V gives CDR1 MNHEY, CDR2 SVGAGI. This CDR3 is built from 11 residues. Trimming took off 2 bases at V and 7 bases at J, with 5 bases between the two ends. The CDR3 spells CASSYSATQYF. The CDR3 DNA reads TGTGCCAGCAGTTACAGCGCGACCCAGTACTTC.

V usage is TRBV5-1 and J usage is TRBJ2-7; the D is unclear. Between the trimmed V and J ends, which lost 4 bases and 4 bases, there was a span of 15 bases. The CDR3 totals 14 residues. Looked up from germline, CDR1 is SGHRS and CDR2 is YFSETQ. CDR3 loop: CASSPTQSSYEQYF. DNA for the CDR3: TGCGCCAGCAGCCCAACCCAGTCGAGTTACGAGCAGTACTTC.

The chain couples TRBV19 to TRBJ2-3, with 10 bases that match TRBD2. The CDR3 has 18 residues. Losses at the gene ends were 1 base for V and 0 bases for J; bases not matched to a gene: 7. Looked up from germline, CDR1 is LNHDA and CDR2 is SQIVND (reference sequence). DNA of the CDR3: TGTGCCAGTAGTATAGGCCATGCGACTAGCGGGAGCACAGATACGCAGTATTTT. Encoded protein: CASSIGHATSGSTDTQYF.

V is TRBV4-2 and J is TRBJ2-3, with TRBD2 matching 10 bases. The CDR3 loop spans 16 amino acids. J lost 4 bases, V lost 3 bases, and 7 bases had no gene match. CDR1 LGHNA and CDR2 YNFKEQ come from the germline V gene. The CDR3 sequence is CASSQELAGLSDTQYF. CDR3 DNA sequence: TGTGCCAGCAGCCAGGAACTAGCGGGGCTATCAGATACGCAGTATTTT.

This clonotype has just one count. The germline gene is not matched at one end of the junction; a read error may be the cause. The chain combines TRBV4-1 with TRBJ2-3; D perhaps matches TRBD2 (5 bases). The CDR3 totals 15 residues. Germline V CDR1 and CDR2: MGHRA, YSYEKL. The CDR3 protein is CASSQTLAGSDAQYF. CDR3 bases: TGCGCCAGCAGCCAAACCCTAGCAGGATCAGATGCGCAGTATTTT.

This chain uses TRBV29-1 with TRBJ1-2, with no clear D. CDR1 SQVTM and CDR2 ANQGSEA come from the germline V gene. This CDR3 has 12 residues. Trimming took 5 bases from V and 6 from J, leaving 13 bases between them. The CDR3 spells CSVIRGSNGYTF. The CDR3 DNA reads TGCAGCGTTATCCGGGGTAGTAATGGCTACACCTTC.

The chain recombines TRBV18 with TRBJ2-5; possible D gene TRBD1, 5 bases. The CDR3 has 12 amino acids. The ends were cut back, 6 bases at V and 4 bases at J, with 9 bases in the middle. The V gene's germline CDR1 is KGHSH and CDR2 LQKENI. The DNA for the CDR3 is TGTGCCAGCTCCCCGACAGTAGAGACCCAGTACTTC. It translates to CASSPTVETQYF.

The chain uses TRBV5-1 and TRBJ2-4; perhaps TRBD1 as D (6 bases). The end of the DNA fits TRBJ2-7 better, so the J call may be wrong. The length of the CDR3 is 14 residues. CDR1 SGHRS and CDR2 YFSETQ come from the germline V gene. This chain's CDR3 is CASSLEQDSREQYF. In nucleotides, the CDR3 is TGCGCCAGCAGCTTGGAACAGGACAGTCGCGAGCAGTACTTC.